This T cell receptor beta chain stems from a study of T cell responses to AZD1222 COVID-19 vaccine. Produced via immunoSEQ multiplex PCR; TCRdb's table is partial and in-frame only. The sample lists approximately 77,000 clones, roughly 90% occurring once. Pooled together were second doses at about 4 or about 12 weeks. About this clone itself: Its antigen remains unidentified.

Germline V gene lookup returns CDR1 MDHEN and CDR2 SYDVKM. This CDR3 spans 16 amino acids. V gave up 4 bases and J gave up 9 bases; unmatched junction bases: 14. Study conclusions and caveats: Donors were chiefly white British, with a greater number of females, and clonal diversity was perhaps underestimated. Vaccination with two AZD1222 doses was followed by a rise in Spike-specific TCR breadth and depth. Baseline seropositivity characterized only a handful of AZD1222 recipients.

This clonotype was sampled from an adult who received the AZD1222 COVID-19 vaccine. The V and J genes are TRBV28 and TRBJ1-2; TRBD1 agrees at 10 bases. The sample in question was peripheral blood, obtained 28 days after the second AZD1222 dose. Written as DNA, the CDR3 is TGTGCCAGCAGTTCCACAAAGACAGGGGGCGCTGGGAGCTACACCTTC. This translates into CASSSTKTGGAGSYTF.